These T cell receptor beta chains were read from a single sample in a study of blood T cells in healthy people across ages. TCRdb fed the 5' RACE reads into MiXCR, producing one record per CDR3 protein. The sample has 1.8 million or so distinct CDR3 sequences; approximately 39% are singletons. Material for sequencing was blood. The origin of the receptors is a human donor in good health. Both conserved end residues are part of each CDR3. The D gene is left open where the match is weak. Some rows have no size entry. The others give once, few or many, or a class for an expanded clone.

length: 17; J: TRBJ2-3; D: .; size: .; V: TRBV5-4; CDR3: CASSPPASRGSFDTQYF; DNA: TGTGCCAGCAGCCCCCCGGCGAGTCGGGGGTCGTTTGATACGCAGTATTTT
length: 16; J: TRBJ2-7; D: TRBD2; size: few; V: TRBV4-1; CDR3: CASSPRGVAGYYEQYF; DNA: TGCGCCAGCAGCCCCCGGGGGGTAGCGGGTTACTACGAGCAGTACTTC
length: 14; J: TRBJ1-2; D: .; size: .; V: TRBV28; CDR3: CASSPIIQNYGYTF; DNA: TGTGCCAGCAGTCCTATAATACAGAACTATGGCTACACCTTC
length: 14; J: TRBJ1-4; D: TRBD1; size: few; V: TRBV12-3/TRBV12-4; CDR3: CASRNTGGNEKLFF; DNA: TGTGCCAGCAGAAATACAGGGGGGAATGAGAAACTGTTTTTT
length: 12; J: TRBJ2-3; D: .; size: .; V: TRBV3-1; CDR3: CASGGAPDTQYF; DNA: TGTGCCAGCGGGGGGGCCCCAGATACGCAGTATTTT
length: 16; J: TRBJ2-1; D: TRBD2; size: few; V: TRBV15; CDR3: CATSREWGLAGYEQFF; DNA: TGTGCCACCAGCAGAGAATGGGGACTAGCTGGTTATGAGCAGTTCTTC
length: 15; J: TRBJ1-5; D: .; size: .; V: TRBV7-2; CDR3: CASSLDAGAYQPQHF; DNA: TGTGCCAGCAGCCTAGATGCCGGCGCTTACCAGCCCCAGCATTTT
length: 14; J: TRBJ2-3; D: .; size: .; V: TRBV29-1; CDR3: CSVGARAGTDTQYF; DNA: TGCAGCGTGGGCGCGAGAGCCGGCACAGATACGCAGTATTTT
length: 14; J: TRBJ2-7; D: .; size: .; V: TRBV11-2; CDR3: CANSRDIGVYEQYF; DNA: TGTGCCAACAGCCGGGACATCGGGGTCTACGAGCAGTACTTC
length: 19; J: TRBJ2-7; D: .; size: few; V: TRBV4-1; CDR3: CASSQVTLGLGLFTYEQYF; DNA: TGCGCCAGCAGCCAAGTCACCTTGGGACTGGGCCTTTTTACCTACGAGCAGTACTTC
length: 17; J: TRBJ2-6; D: .; size: .; V: TRBV5-1; CDR3: CASSLAGQEAGANVLAF; DNA: TGCGCCAGCAGCTTGGCGGGTCAGGAGGCCGGGGCCAACGTCCTGGCTTTC
length: 14; J: TRBJ2-3; D: .; size: .; V: TRBV20-1; CDR3: CSANSGGSTDTQYF; DNA: TGTAGTGCTAACTCTGGCGGTAGCACAGATACGCAGTATTTT
length: 15; J: TRBJ1-6; D: .; size: .; V: TRBV20-1; CDR3: CSARDPTVNNSPLHF; DNA: TGCAGTGCTAGAGATCCGACAGTGAATAATTCACCCCTCCACTTT
length: 14; J: TRBJ2-5; D: .; size: .; V: TRBV29-1; CDR3: CSVVGNRRPETQYF; DNA: TGCAGCGTTGTTGGGAACAGGAGGCCGGAGACCCAGTACTTC
length: 13; J: TRBJ1-2; D: .; size: .; V: TRBV29-1; CDR3: CSVGQRASYGYTF; DNA: TGCAGCGTGGGACAACGGGCGAGCTATGGCTACACCTTC
length: 17; J: TRBJ2-1; D: .; size: .; V: TRBV20-1; CDR3: CSARGTPGALSYNEQFF; DNA: TGCAGTGCTAGAGGGACTCCAGGCGCTCTTTCCTACAATGAGCAGTTCTTC
length: 15; J: TRBJ2-3; D: TRBD2; size: many; V: TRBV6-5; CDR3: CASSRGLAGTDTQYF; DNA: TGTGCCAGCAGTAGAGGACTAGCGGGGACAGATACGCAGTATTTT
length: 14; J: TRBJ1-2; D: .; size: .; V: TRBV6-5; CDR3: CASSYSTAVYGYTF; DNA: TGTGCCAGCAGTTACTCGACGGCGGTCTATGGCTACACCTTC
length: 15; J: TRBJ1-2; D: .; size: few; V: TRBV29-1; CDR3: CSVEDRGEPGYGYTF; DNA: TGCAGCGTTGAAGATCGTGGGGAGCCTGGCTATGGCTACACCTTC
length: 15; J: TRBJ2-3; D: TRBD2; size: .; V: TRBV7-9; CDR3: CASSTAGDFTDTQYF; DNA: TGTGCCAGCAGTACAGCGGGGGATTTCACAGATACGCAGTATTTT
length: 14; J: TRBJ1-1; D: .; size: .; V: TRBV27; CDR3: CASSPTAVGTEAFF; DNA: TGTGCCAGCAGTCCAACCGCCGTGGGCACTGAAGCTTTCTTT
length: 18; J: TRBJ2-5; D: TRBD2; size: .; V: TRBV4-2; CDR3: CASSQVSSGGAPGETQYF; DNA: TGTGCCAGCAGCCAAGTTAGTAGCGGGGGGGCTCCGGGAGAGACCCAGTACTTC
length: 15; J: TRBJ1-1; D: TRBD1; size: .; V: TRBV20-1; CDR3: CSARNTRTGGTEAFF; DNA: TGCAGTGCTAGAAACACTAGGACAGGGGGCACTGAAGCTTTCTTT
length: 16; J: TRBJ2-7; D: TRBD1; size: many; V: TRBV28; CDR3: CASSPLTGGSSYEQYF; DNA: TGTGCCAGCAGCCCCCTGACAGGGGGATCCTCCTACGAGCAGTACTTC
length: 14; J: TRBJ2-1; D: .; size: .; V: TRBV6-1; CDR3: CASSVEGGLIEQFF; DNA: TGTGCCAGCAGTGTGGAGGGGGGGCTTATTGAGCAGTTCTTC
length: 15; J: TRBJ1-4; D: TRBD1; size: .; V: TRBV4-1; CDR3: CASSQGAGGVEKLFF; DNA: TGCGCCAGCAGCCAAGGGGCAGGGGGAGTTGAAAAACTGTTTTTT
length: 14; J: TRBJ2-1; D: .; size: .; V: TRBV12-3/TRBV12-4; CDR3: CASSPGLTTWEQFF; DNA: TGTGCCAGCAGTCCCGGACTGACGACTTGGGAGCAGTTCTTC
length: 14; J: TRBJ1-2; D: .; size: few; V: TRBV6-2/TRBV6-3; CDR3: CASRHAGTNYGYTF; DNA: TGTGCCAGCAGACATGCCGGGACAAACTATGGCTACACCTTC
length: 14; J: TRBJ1-5; D: .; size: few; V: TRBV7-6; CDR3: CASSLDSGAVPQHF; DNA: TGTGCCAGCAGCTTGGACAGTGGTGCGGTGCCCCAGCATTTT